The 30 T cell receptor beta chains presented below share a single source sample, sequenced in a study of monozygotic twins with cystic fibrosis. Measured with immunoSEQ multiplex PCR; TCRdb has only the in-frame clones, and not every one. The table has approximately 28,000 clones, approximately 86% seen once; the top ten hold roughly 0.9%. Sequencing input: blood. These receptors were collected from a girl aged 2-10 years with cystic fibrosis.

The chain carries TRBV27 and TRBJ1-2; D perhaps matches TRBD1 (6 bases). V lost 5 bases to trimming and J lost 8 bases, with 27 bases between them. The CDR3 consists of 17 residues. The V gene's germline CDR1 is MNHEY and CDR2 SMNVEV (reference sequence). The CDR3 reads CASSPLPPGGAGEGYTF. CDR3 DNA: TGTGCCAGCAGTCCCCTACCCCCCGGGGGCGCTGGGGAGGGCTACACCTTC.

The V and J genes are TRBV7-9 and TRBJ2-6; 7 bases align to TRBD2. The ends lost 5 bases at V and 0 bases at J; junction bases unmatched: 1. This CDR3 has 15 amino acids. CDR1 is SEHNR, CDR2 FQNEAQ, per germline (reference sequence). The CDR3 loop reads CASSPGGSGANVLTF. CDR3 sequence (DNA): TGTGCCAGCAGCCCGGGGGGCTCTGGGGCCAACGTCCTGACTTTC.

This chain uses TRBV30 with TRBJ2-7, with a tentative D call TRBD2 (7 bases). Germline values: CDR1 GTSNPN, CDR2 SVGIG (reference sequence). The CDR3 is made up of 12 amino acids. Trimming cost V 4 bases and J 6 bases, with 13 bases left between them. The CDR3 DNA reads as TGTGCCTGGACTCAAGGGGGGGGCGAGCAGTACTTC. Residues: CAWTQGGGEQYF.

The chain carries TRBV28 and TRBJ1-1, with 7 positions matching TRBD1. V lost 2 bases to trimming and J lost 6 bases; unmatched junction nucleotides: 6. The CDR3 spans 14 residues. Germline V gene data show CDR1 as MDHEN and CDR2 as SYDVKM. The CDR3 spells CASSLAGGFSEAFF. The DNA for the CDR3 is TGTGCCAGCAGTTTAGCAGGGGGATTTTCTGAAGCTTTCTTT.

This rearrangement joins TRBV5-1 to TRBJ1-1; D may be TRBD1 (5 bases). Germline V gene lookup returns CDR1 SGHRS and CDR2 YFSETQ. Trimming cost V 6 bases and J 1 base, with 10 bases left between them. The CDR3 extends over 13 amino acids. CDR3 DNA: TGCGCCAGCATAGGGACGGCGAACACTGAAGCTTTCTTT. Residues: CASIGTANTEAFF.

V is TRBV5-1 and J is TRBJ1-1, with D tentatively TRBD1 (6 bases). This CDR3 is built from 14 residues. V lost 6 bases, J lost 1 base, and 13 bases lay in between. Germline V gene data show CDR1 as SGHRS and CDR2 as YFSETQ. DNA for the CDR3: TGCGCCAGCACCACCCTGACAGGGAACACTGAAGCTTTCTTT. Amino acid sequence: CASTTLTGNTEAFF.

This sequence joins TRBV5-1 and TRBJ2-3; TRBD2 agrees at 9 bases. The germline V gene encodes CDR1 SGHRS and CDR2 YFSETQ. V was pared by 4 bases and J by 4 bases, with 7 bases of the junction left unmatched. The CDR3 runs to 15 residues. CDR3 DNA: TGCGCCAGCAGCGCCGGGACTAGCCTCCCAGATACGCAGTATTTT. It yields the protein CASSAGTSLPDTQYF.

The chain links TRBV19 to TRBJ2-2; perhaps TRBD2 as D (6 bases). Germline V gene lookup returns CDR1 LNHDA and CDR2 SQIVND (reference sequence). The V and J ends lost 3 bases and 7 bases respectively, with 18 bases between them. The CDR3 runs to 16 residues. The CDR3 sequence: CASSMMDAGYGGELFF. The CDR3 DNA follows: TGTGCCAGTAGTATGATGGACGCGGGATATGGCGGGGAGCTGTTTTTT.

This chain joins TRBV6-5 and TRBJ1-5; 7 bases agree with TRBD1. The J segment lost 6 bases and the V segment lost 0 bases, leaving 5 bases of the junction unmatched. Germline V gene lookup returns CDR1 MNHEY and CDR2 SVGAGI. CDR3 length equals 15 residues. The CDR3 DNA is TGTGCCAGCAGTTACTCACAGGGGTCTAGTCAGCCCCAGCATTTT. It yields the protein CASSYSQGSSQPQHF.

This clone was observed a few times. The chain joins TRBV28 to TRBJ2-3, with D perhaps matching TRBD2 (5 bases). V dropped 3 bases and J dropped 6 bases, with 13 bases sitting between them. The germline V gene has CDR1 MDHEN and CDR2 SYDVKM. The CDR3 consists of 14 residues. For the CDR3, the DNA is TGTGCCAGCAGTTTTCCGGCGGGTGGGGATACGCAGTATTTT. Translating gives CASSFPAGGDTQYF. Together with reference TRBV28 and TRBJ2-3, the CDR3 gives the full variable domain: DVKVTQSSRYLVKRTGEKVFLECVQDMDHENMFWYRQDPGLGLRLIYFSYDVKMKEKGDIPEGYSVSREKKERFSLILESASTNQTSMYLCASSFPAGGDTQYFGPGTRLTVL.

This clone was seen only a few times. The chain combines TRBV18 with TRBJ1-2, with D perhaps TRBD1 (5 bases). Trimming removed 3 bases from V and 4 bases from J, with 15 bases in between. The CDR3 has 15 residues. Germline V lookup: CDR1 KGHSH, CDR2 LQKENI. Written as DNA, the CDR3 is TGTGCCAGCTCACCCCAAGGGGAGGGTGTCTATGGCTACACCTTC. It specifies CASSPQGEGVYGYTF.

The chain carries TRBV19 and TRBJ1-1, with D uncertain. The V gene's germline CDR1 is LNHDA and CDR2 SQIVND (reference sequence). Trimming cost V 1 base and J 1 base, with 7 bases left between them. This CDR3 region has 14 residues. This CDR3 is CASSIGTANTEAFF. CDR3 nucleotide sequence: TGTGCCAGTAGTATAGGGACGGCGAACACTGAAGCTTTCTTT.

On this clone: A read error may produce the germline difference seen at one junction end. J is TRBJ2-1 and V is TRBV2, with TRBD2 matching 10 bases. Germline V gives CDR1 SNHLY, CDR2 FYNNEI. CDR3 size: 13 residues. CDR3 sequence (DNA): TGTGCCAGCAAACTAGCGGGGTCCTCTCAGGCCGTCTTC. It specifies CASKLAGSSQAVF.

The chain links TRBV4-2 to TRBJ2-7; no clear D gene. CDR1 is LGHNA and CDR2 is YNFKEQ in the germline V gene. The CDR3 extends over 14 amino acids. Trimming cost V 0 bases and J 7 bases, with 13 bases left between them. In DNA, the CDR3 is TGTGCCAGCAGCCAAGATTTGATCCCGGGTGAGCAGTACTTC. Amino acids: CASSQDLIPGEQYF.

The gene calls are TRBV9 and TRBJ2-3; D gene unclear. Germline V gene lookup returns CDR1 SGDLS and CDR2 YYNGEE. Trimming left V 0 bases short and J 6 bases short, with 5 bases between. This CDR3 spans 12 amino acids. DNA for the CDR3: TGTGCCAGCAGCGTAGAGTGGGATACGCAGTATTTT. Protein sequence: CASSVEWDTQYF. The full variable domain, rest sourced from reference TRBV9 and TRBJ2-3, is DSGVTQTPKHLITATGQRVTLRCSPRSGDLSVYWYQQSLDQGLQFLIQYYNGEERAKGNILERFSAQQFPDLHSELNLSSLELGDSALYFCASSVEWDTQYFGPGTRLTVL.

The CDR3, as DNA: TGTGCCTGGACCACACCAGGGACAGGAGCTAACTATGGCTACACCTTC. Translating gives CAWTTPGTGANYGYTF. V and J are TRBV30 and TRBJ1-2; 8 bases map to TRBD1. In germline, CDR1 is GTSNPN, CDR2 SVGIG (reference sequence). Losses at the gene ends were 4 bases for V and 0 bases for J; bases not matched to a gene: 10. The CDR3 contains 16 residues.

The chain carries TRBV5-1 and TRBJ2-2; 7 bases fit TRBD1. The V gene's germline CDR1 is SGHRS and CDR2 YFSETQ. The CDR3 has 15 residues. J was trimmed by 1 base and V by 3 bases; bases with no gene match: 3. CDR3 region: CASSSGTENTGELFF. As DNA, the CDR3 is TGCGCCAGCAGCTCTGGGACAGAGAACACCGGGGAGCTGTTTTTT.

This sequence joins TRBV25-1 and TRBJ2-3, with 13 bases fitting TRBD2. Germline-derived CDR1 and CDR2 are MGHDK and SYGVNS. CDR3 length equals 14 residues. The V segment lost 6 bases and the J segment 7 bases; nucleotides outside the gene matches: 4. In nucleotides, the CDR3 is TGTGCCAGCAGACTAGCGGGAGGGCCGAATACGCAGTATTTT. It specifies CASRLAGGPNTQYF.

V gene TRBV29-1 combines with J gene TRBJ1-2; TRBD1 agrees at 8 bases. The CDR3 loop spans 13 amino acids. The germline V gene encodes CDR1 SQVTM and CDR2 ANQGSEA. V lost 6 bases, J lost 5 bases, and 8 bases stayed unmatched. The CDR3 DNA sequence: TGCAGCGTAGAGACTGGACAGGGTTATGGCTACACCTTC. This sequence encodes CSVETGQGYGYTF. Variable domain in full (rest from reference TRBV29-1 and TRBJ1-2): SAVISQKPSRDICQRGTSLTIQCQVDSQVTMMFWYRQQPGQSLTLIATANQGSEATYESGFVIDKFPISRPNLTFSTLTVSNMSPEDSSIYLCSVETGQGYGYTFGSGTRLTVV.

This chain joins TRBV19 and TRBJ1-1; a weak D match, TRBD1 (6 bases). CDR1 is LNHDA, CDR2 SQIVND, per germline (reference sequence). Trimming cost V 7 bases and J 2 bases, with 17 bases left between them. This CDR3 spans 15 amino acids. The CDR3 region has the DNA TGTGCCAGTATTCAAATCGGGACATCAAACACTGAAGCTTTCTTT. Amino acid sequence: CASIQIGTSNTEAFF.

The J gene is TRBJ2-3, the V gene TRBV4-1; D uncertain. Per the germline V gene, CDR1 is MGHRA and CDR2 is YSYEKL. The V end was cut by 5 bases, the J end by 10 bases, with 13 bases between. This CDR3 has 12 amino acids. The CDR3 DNA is TGCGCCAGCAGCATTCTCCAAGGCGCGCAGTATTTT. Its translation: CASSILQGAQYF.

The gene calls are TRBV5-1 and TRBJ2-5; D remains ambiguous. Germline CDR1 reads SGHRS; CDR2 reads YFSETQ. The germline V and J ends were trimmed by 5 bases and 2 bases, with 4 bases remaining between them. This CDR3 contains 11 residues. CDR3 protein: CASSPQETQYF. The CDR3 DNA reads TGCGCCAGCAGTCCTCAAGAGACCCAGTACTTC.

V gene TRBV27 combines with J gene TRBJ1-2; D is unclear. The CDR3 runs 15 residues. CDR1 MNHEY and CDR2 SMNVEV come from the germline V gene (reference sequence). V lost 6 bases and J 6 bases, leaving 20 bases between the germline ends. The DNA of the CDR3 is TGTGCCAGCAGGGGCCGGGCCAACCCGACTAATGGCTACACCTTC. It encodes CASRGRANPTNGYTF.

The chain links TRBV15 to TRBJ2-5; tentatively, D is TRBD1 (6 bases). The ends were cut back, 0 bases at V and 5 bases at J, with 13 bases in the middle. This CDR3 contains 15 residues. The germline gives CDR1 LNHNV, CDR2 YYDKDF (reference sequence). The CDR3 reads CATSRDFTGQETQYF. The CDR3 nucleotides are TGTGCCACCAGCAGAGATTTTACAGGGCAGGAGACCCAGTACTTC.

This rearrangement joins TRBV9 to TRBJ1-6; D remains ambiguous. CDR1 and CDR2 (germline): SGDLS, YYNGEE. Trimming pared 0 bases from V and 8 bases from J, leaving 15 bases between. The CDR3 has 16 residues. The CDR3 sequence is CASSVDGIRAHSPLHF. In DNA, the CDR3 is TGTGCCAGCAGCGTAGATGGAATACGGGCTCATTCACCCCTCCACTTT.

This chain joins TRBV11-2 and TRBJ1-3; perhaps TRBD1 as D (6 bases). This CDR3 contains 16 residues. Germline CDR1 and CDR2: SGHAT and FQNNGV. V shed 1 base and J shed 7 bases, with 17 bases lying between them. CDR3 sequence: CASSLGVRGRWNTIYF. In DNA, the CDR3 is TGTGCCAGCAGCTTAGGGGTCAGGGGACGTTGGAACACCATATATTTT.

The count of this clone is one. The J gene is TRBJ1-1, the V gene TRBV9, with TRBD1 as a possible D gene (6 bases). This CDR3 region has 13 residues. The V gene lost 7 bases and the J gene lost 0 bases, with 10 bases spanning the gap. Germline V gene lookup returns CDR1 SGDLS and CDR2 YYNGEE. The CDR3 bases are TGTGCCAGCGGGGGCAGAGTGAACACTGAAGCTTTCTTT. Amino acids: CASGGRVNTEAFF.

The chain carries TRBV6-5 and TRBJ1-1; 11 nucleotides line up with TRBD1. CDR3 length: 15 amino acids. Losses at the gene ends were 4 bases for V and 3 bases for J; bases not matched to a gene: 4. Germline V lookup: CDR1 MNHEY, CDR2 SVGAGI. The CDR3 DNA reads as TGTGCCAGCAGTTCCGGGACAGGGGGATACACTGAAGCTTTCTTT. Its translation: CASSSGTGGYTEAFF.

In its sample, this clone was seen once. The V and J genes are TRBV4-2 and TRBJ1-1, with D possibly matching TRBD1 (5 bases). V gave up 0 bases and J gave up 5 bases, with 16 bases separating them. The CDR3 length is 16 residues. The germline CDR1 and CDR2 sequences are LGHNA and YNFKEQ. The CDR3 DNA reads TGTGCCAGCAGCCAAGACCCGTATGGGGCCGCGACTGAAGCTTTCTTT. Encoded protein: CASSQDPYGAATEAFF.

J is TRBJ2-7 and V is TRBV13; the D call may be TRBD1 or TRBD2 (5 bases each). Trimming took 6 bases from V and 0 from J, leaving 15 bases between them. CDR1 and CDR2 (germline): PRHDT, FYEKMQ (reference sequence). This CDR3 has 15 amino acids. CDR3 loop: CASSSRDANSYEQYF. The CDR3 nucleotides read TGTGCCAGCAGTTCCCGGGACGCTAACTCCTACGAGCAGTACTTC.